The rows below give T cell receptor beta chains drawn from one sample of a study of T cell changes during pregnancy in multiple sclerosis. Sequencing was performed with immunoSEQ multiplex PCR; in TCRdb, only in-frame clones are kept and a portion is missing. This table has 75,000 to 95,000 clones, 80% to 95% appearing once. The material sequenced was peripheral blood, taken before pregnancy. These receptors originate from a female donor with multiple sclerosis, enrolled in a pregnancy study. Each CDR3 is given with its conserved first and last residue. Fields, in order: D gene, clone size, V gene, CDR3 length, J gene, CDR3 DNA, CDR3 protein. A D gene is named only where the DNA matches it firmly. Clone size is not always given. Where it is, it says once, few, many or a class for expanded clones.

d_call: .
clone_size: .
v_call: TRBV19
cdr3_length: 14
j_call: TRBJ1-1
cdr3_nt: TGTGCCAGTACCATGGGCAGATTGAACACTGAAGCTTTCTTT
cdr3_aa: CASTMGRLNTEAFF

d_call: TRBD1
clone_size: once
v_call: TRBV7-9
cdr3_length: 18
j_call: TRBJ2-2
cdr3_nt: TGTGCCAGCAGCTACCAGAGGACAGGGCCCATGAACACCGGGGAGCTGTTTTTT
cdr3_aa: CASSYQRTGPMNTGELFF

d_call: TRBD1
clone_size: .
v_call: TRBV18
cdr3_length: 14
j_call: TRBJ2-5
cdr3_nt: TGTGCCAGCTCACCACGGGACAGTTACGAGACCCAGTACTTC
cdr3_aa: CASSPRDSYETQYF

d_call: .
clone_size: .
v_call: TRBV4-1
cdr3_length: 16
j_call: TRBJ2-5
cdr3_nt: TGCGCCAGCAGCCAAGATCGAACGGACTACCAAGAGACCCAGTACTTC
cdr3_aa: CASSQDRTDYQETQYF

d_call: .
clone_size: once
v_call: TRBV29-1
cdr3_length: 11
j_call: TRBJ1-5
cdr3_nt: TGCAGTGCTGGGCAAGGACAGCCCCAGCATTTT
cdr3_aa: CSAGQGQPQHF

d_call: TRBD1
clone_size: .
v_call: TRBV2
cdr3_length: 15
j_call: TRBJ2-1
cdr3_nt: TGTGCCAGCAGCGATAGACAGGGGGCGGCCAATGAGCAGTTCTTC
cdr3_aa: CASSDRQGAANEQFF

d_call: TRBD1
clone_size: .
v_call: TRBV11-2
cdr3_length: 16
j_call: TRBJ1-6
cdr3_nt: TGTGCCAGCAGCTTACGTCCGACAGGGCGAAGTTCACCCCTCCACTTT
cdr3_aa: CASSLRPTGRSSPLHF

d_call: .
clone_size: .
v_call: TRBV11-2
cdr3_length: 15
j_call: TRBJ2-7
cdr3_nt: TGTGCCAGCAGTTCCTTTGACAGATTTTCCTACGAGCAGTACTTC
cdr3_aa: CASSSFDRFSYEQYF

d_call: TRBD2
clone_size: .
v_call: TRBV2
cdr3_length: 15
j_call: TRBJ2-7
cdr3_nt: TGTGCCAGCAGCCCCTCGGGTAGCGGGGACTACGAGCAGTACTTC
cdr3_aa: CASSPSGSGDYEQYF

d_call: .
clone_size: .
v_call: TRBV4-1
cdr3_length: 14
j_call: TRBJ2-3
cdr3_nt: TGCGCCAGCAGCCAGATTCAGGGGCCCGGTACGCAGTATTTT
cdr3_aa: CASSQIQGPGTQYF

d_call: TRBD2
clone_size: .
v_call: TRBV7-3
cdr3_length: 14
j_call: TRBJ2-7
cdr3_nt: TGTGCCAGCTCACGCGGGGGGACCTCATACGAGCAGTACTTC
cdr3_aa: CASSRGGTSYEQYF

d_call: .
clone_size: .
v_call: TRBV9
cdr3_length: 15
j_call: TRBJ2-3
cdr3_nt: TGTGCCAGCAGCGTAGAACAGGGAGTAGCGGATACGCAGTATTTT
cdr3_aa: CASSVEQGVADTQYF